These 10 T cell receptor beta chains were all obtained from the same sample, sequenced in a study of cytomegalovirus exposure and HLA in healthy donors. PCR employed 60 Vbeta and 13 Jbeta primers. The table came from immunoSEQ multiplex PCR; TCRdb's copy has only in-frame clones and leaves some out. The sample holds 55,000 to 80,000 clones; approximately 71% are singletons and the top ten take over 7%. The sample was PBMCs. These receptors came from a man between 60 and 70 years old in good health and CMV-seropositive.

The V call is TRBV18, the J call TRBJ2-3; D possibly corresponds to TRBD2 (6 bases). Germline V gene lookup returns CDR1 KGHSH and CDR2 LQKENI. The CDR3 is 15 residues long. Trimming removed 2 bases from V and 5 bases from J, with 14 bases in between. CDR3 in amino acids: CASSPGGGRQDTQYF. The CDR3 DNA sequence: TGTGCCAGCTCACCAGGGGGAGGACGCCAAGATACGCAGTATTTT.

The rearrangement links TRBV5-1 to TRBJ2-1; TRBD2 matches at 10 bases. CDR1 is SGHRS, CDR2 YFSETQ, per germline. CDR3 length: 15 amino acids. Trimming at V came to 3 bases and at J to 8 bases, leaving 8 bases not matched to a gene. Written as DNA, the CDR3 is TGCGCCAGCAGCTCTTTTTCTAGCGGGAGCGATGAGCAGTTCTTC. Protein: CASSSFSSGSDEQFF.

This chain links TRBV7-9 with TRBJ1-2; D gene ambiguous. Between the trimmed V and J ends, which lost 1 base and 6 bases, there was a span of 12 bases. Germline V lookup: CDR1 SEHNR, CDR2 FQNEAQ (reference sequence). CDR3 length: 14 residues. The DNA for the CDR3 is TGTGCCAGCAGCTTAGGAGGAGCGCCAGATGGCTACACCTTC. The encoded protein is CASSLGGAPDGYTF.

In DNA, the CDR3 is TGTGCCAGCAGCCGCGGGAGGGCGACTAATGAAAAACTGTTTTTT. Residues: CASSRGRATNEKLFF. The chain employs TRBV11-3 and TRBJ1-4; D gene ambiguous. With 5 bases removed from V and 2 bases from J, the gap between germline ends came to 12 bases. Germline assignment: CDR1 SGHNT and CDR2 YENEEA. The CDR3 length is 15 residues.

The table lists this clone with many counts. CDR3 loop: CASSDSSGGVGEQFF. The CDR3 nucleotides read TGTGCCAGCAGTGACTCGAGTGGGGGGGTCGGTGAGCAGTTCTTC. This chain connects TRBV6-4 to TRBJ2-1, with 7 bases aligning to TRBD2. Germline CDR1 and CDR2: MRHNA and SNTAGT. The CDR3 consists of 15 residues. Trimming removed 0 bases from V and 9 bases from J; junction bases left unmatched: 8.

To note about this clone: One junction end disagrees with the germline gene, perhaps due to a read error. The chain links TRBV7-9 to TRBJ2-6; a weak D match, TRBD2 (6 bases). CDR3 length equals 16 residues. Looked up from germline, CDR1 is SEHNR and CDR2 is FQNEAQ (reference sequence). The CDR3 DNA reads as TGTTCCAGCAGCGCGGGGCACGACTCTGGGGCCAACGTCCTGACTTTC. Translating gives CSSSAGHDSGANVLTF.

The chain links TRBV5-1 to TRBJ2-7; 9 bases agree with TRBD1. J lost 2 bases, V lost 3 bases, and 3 bases had no gene match. The germline V gene encodes CDR1 SGHRS and CDR2 YFSETQ. The CDR3 length is 14 residues. CDR3 DNA sequence: TGCGCCAGCAGCTACTGGACAGGGGCCTACGAGCAGTACTTC. Translated: CASSYWTGAYEQYF.

The CDR3 here is CASSDGHSYEQYF. CDR3 coding DNA: TGTGCCAGCAGCGATGGCCACTCCTACGAGCAGTACTTC. This chain uses TRBV9 with TRBJ2-7; no definite D call. The CDR3 covers 13 residues. CDR1 is SGDLS and CDR2 is YYNGEE in the germline V gene. Trimming took off 3 bases at V and 0 bases at J, with 7 bases between the two ends. Full variable domain (missing parts from reference TRBV9 and TRBJ2-7): DSGVTQTPKHLITATGQRVTLRCSPRSGDLSVYWYQQSLDQGLQFLIQYYNGEERAKGNILERFSAQQFPDLHSELNLSSLELGDSALYFCASSDGHSYEQYFGPGTRLTVT.

J is TRBJ2-7 and V is TRBV10-1, with 10 nucleotides matching TRBD2. From germline, CDR1 is WNHNN and CDR2 SYGVQD (reference sequence). This CDR3 region has 14 residues. V was clipped by 4 bases and J by 2 bases; unmatched bases: 2. CDR3 amino acids: CASSGTSGAYEQYF. The CDR3 nucleotides are TGCGCCAGCAGTGGGACTAGCGGTGCCTACGAGCAGTACTTC.

This chain connects TRBV6-5 to TRBJ2-3; a possible D gene is TRBD2 (5 bases). This CDR3 has 15 amino acids. Trimming removed 6 bases from V and 3 bases from J, with 16 bases in between. CDR1 is MNHEY and CDR2 is SVGAGI in the germline V gene. In nucleotides, the CDR3 is TGTGCCAGCAGCCCCGGACTCATCTCAACAGATACGCAGTATTTT. Its translation: CASSPGLISTDTQYF.